This T cell receptor beta chain is drawn from a study of vaccination effects on CD4 cells after COVID-19. The CDR3 length is 13 residues. V gave up 6 bases and J gave up 2 bases, with 8 bases separating them. Produced via immunoSEQ multiplex PCR; TCRdb's table is partial and in-frame only. The repertoire includes about 47,000 clones, about three quarters of them detected once, and around 6.7% sits in the top ten. At the end of over 8 days of culture, CD4+ T cells were isolated. All participants had two doses of either the BNT162b2 or mRNA-1273 vaccine. Vaccinees lacked prior SARS-CoV-2 infection and tested negative for nucleocapsid antibodies. IL-2 medium took the place of half the medium on both days 3 and 7. Concerning this clone itself: Its antigen remains unidentified.

The sequence came from a human donor who received a COVID-19 vaccine. The sequencing here drew on CD4+ T cells from PBMCs cultured without peptide, taken after COVID-19 vaccination. The chain has TRBV12-3 or TRBV12-4 and TRBJ1-5; D not resolved. The CDR3 nucleotides read TGTGCCAGCAGGGGGAGCGGCAATCAGCCCCAGCATTTT. It encodes CASRGSGNQPQHF.